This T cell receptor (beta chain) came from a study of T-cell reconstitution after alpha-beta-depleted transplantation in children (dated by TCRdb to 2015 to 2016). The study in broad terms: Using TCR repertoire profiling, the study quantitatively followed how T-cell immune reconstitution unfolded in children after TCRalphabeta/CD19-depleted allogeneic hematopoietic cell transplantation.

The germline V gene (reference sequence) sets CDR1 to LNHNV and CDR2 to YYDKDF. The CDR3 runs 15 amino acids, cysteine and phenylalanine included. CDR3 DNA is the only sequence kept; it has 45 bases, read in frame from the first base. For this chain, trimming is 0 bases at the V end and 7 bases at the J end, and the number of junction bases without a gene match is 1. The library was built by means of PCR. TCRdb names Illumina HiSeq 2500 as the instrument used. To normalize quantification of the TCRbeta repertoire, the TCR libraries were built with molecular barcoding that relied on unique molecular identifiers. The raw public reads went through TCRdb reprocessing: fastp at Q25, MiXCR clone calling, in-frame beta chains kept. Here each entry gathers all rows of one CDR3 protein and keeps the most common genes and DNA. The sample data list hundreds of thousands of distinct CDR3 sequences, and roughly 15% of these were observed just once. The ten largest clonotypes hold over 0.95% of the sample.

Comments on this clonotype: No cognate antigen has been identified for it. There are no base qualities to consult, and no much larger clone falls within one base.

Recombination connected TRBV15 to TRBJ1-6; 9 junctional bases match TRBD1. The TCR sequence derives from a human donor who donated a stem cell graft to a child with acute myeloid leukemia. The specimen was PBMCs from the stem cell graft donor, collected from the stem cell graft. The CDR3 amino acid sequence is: CATSRDGQGNSPLHF. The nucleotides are TGTGCCACCAGCAGAGACGGACAGGGGAATTCACCCCTCCACTTT.